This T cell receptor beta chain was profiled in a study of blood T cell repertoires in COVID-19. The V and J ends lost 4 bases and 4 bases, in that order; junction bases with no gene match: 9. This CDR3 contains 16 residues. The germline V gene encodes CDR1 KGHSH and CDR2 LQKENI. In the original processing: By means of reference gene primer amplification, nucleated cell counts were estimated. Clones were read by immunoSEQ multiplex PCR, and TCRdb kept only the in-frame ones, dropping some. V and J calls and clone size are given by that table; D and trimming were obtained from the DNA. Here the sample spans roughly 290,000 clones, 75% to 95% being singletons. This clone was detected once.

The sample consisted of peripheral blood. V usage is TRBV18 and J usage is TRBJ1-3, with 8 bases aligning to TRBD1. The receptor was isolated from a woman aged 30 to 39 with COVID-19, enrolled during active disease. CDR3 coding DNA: TGTGCCAGCTCACAATCCGGGACAGGAACGGGAAACACCATATATTTT. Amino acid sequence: CASSQSGTGTGNTIYF.